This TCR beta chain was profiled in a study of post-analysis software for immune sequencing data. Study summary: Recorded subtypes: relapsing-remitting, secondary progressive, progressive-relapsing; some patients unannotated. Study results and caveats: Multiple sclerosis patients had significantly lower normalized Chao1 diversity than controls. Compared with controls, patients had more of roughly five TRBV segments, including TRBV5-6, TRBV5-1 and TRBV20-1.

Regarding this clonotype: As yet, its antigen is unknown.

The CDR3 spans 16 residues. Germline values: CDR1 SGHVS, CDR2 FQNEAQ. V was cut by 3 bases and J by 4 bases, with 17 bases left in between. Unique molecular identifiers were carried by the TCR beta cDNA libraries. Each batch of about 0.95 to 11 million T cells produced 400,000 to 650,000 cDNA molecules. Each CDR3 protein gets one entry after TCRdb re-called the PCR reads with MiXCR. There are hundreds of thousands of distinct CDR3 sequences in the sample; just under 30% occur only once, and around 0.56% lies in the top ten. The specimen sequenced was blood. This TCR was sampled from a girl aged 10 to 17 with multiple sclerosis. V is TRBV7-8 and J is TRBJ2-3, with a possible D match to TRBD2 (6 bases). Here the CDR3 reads CASSFLLAGYADTQYF. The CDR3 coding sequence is TGTGCCAGCAGCTTCCTCCTTGCGGGGTACGCAGATACGCAGTATTTT. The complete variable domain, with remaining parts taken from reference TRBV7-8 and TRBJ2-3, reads GAGVSQSPRYKVAKRGQDVALRCDPISGHVSLFWYQQALGQGPEFLTYFQNEAQLDKSGLPSDRFFAERPEGSVSTLKIQRTQQEDSAVYLCASSFLLAGYADTQYFGPGTRLTVL.